One and the same sample provided the 22 T cell receptor beta chains below, sequenced in a study of blood T cell repertoires in COVID-19. TCRdb's copy holds only in-frame clones and misses some; the assay was immunoSEQ multiplex PCR. The data contain about 170,000 clones, roughly 80% of them singletons. Input material: peripheral blood. Receptor source: a man aged 18 to 35 with active or convalescent COVID-19.

The chain couples TRBV11-2 to TRBJ2-2, with TRBD2 identical over 7 bases. Germline assignment: CDR1 SGHAT and CDR2 FQNNGV. J was trimmed by 4 bases and V by 5 bases; bases with no gene match: 10. The length of the CDR3 is 16 residues. For the CDR3, the DNA is TGTGCCAGCAGCCGTGGGGGGGTCCGTAGCACCGGGGAGCTGTTTTTT. It translates to CASSRGGVRSTGELFF.

This chain links TRBV7-2 with TRBJ2-1, with 7 bases fitting TRBD2. Germline V gene lookup returns CDR1 SGHTA and CDR2 FQGNSA. The CDR3 extends over 17 amino acids. Losses at the gene ends were 4 bases for V and 4 bases for J; bases not matched to a gene: 13. The CDR3 DNA follows: TGTGCCAGCAGCTCTTCTTCGGGCGGGGGACCTTACAATGAGCAGTTCTTC. It translates to CASSSSSGGGPYNEQFF.

V is TRBV28 and J is TRBJ1-1; no clear D gene. The V gene's germline CDR1 is MDHEN and CDR2 SYDVKM. V lost 1 base to trimming and J lost 8 bases, with 8 bases between them. The CDR3 loop spans 12 amino acids. In DNA, the CDR3 is TGTGCCAGCAGTTTATCTATCGGGGAAGCTTTCTTT. Its protein product is CASSLSIGEAFF.

The count of this clone is one. Other DNA variants within this sample encode the same CDR3. V usage is TRBV5-6 and J usage is TRBJ2-1; D call uncertain. Trimming took 0 bases from V and 3 from J, leaving 4 bases between them. CDR1 is SGHDT and CDR2 is YYEEEE in the germline V gene. This CDR3 comprises 13 residues. CDR3 loop: CASSLDNYNEQFF. The CDR3 nucleotides read TGTGCCAGCAGCTTGGATAACTACAATGAGCAGTTCTTC.

This clone was seen more than once but under ten times. This chain uses TRBV7-6 with TRBJ2-2; 13 bases fit TRBD2. The germline gives CDR1 SGHVS, CDR2 FNYEAQ. V shed 4 bases and J 5 bases; nucleotides not matched to a gene: 7. CDR3 size: 17 residues. The CDR3: CASSSWTSGGKTGELFF. DNA for the CDR3: TGTGCCAGCAGCTCTTGGACTAGCGGGGGAAAAACCGGGGAGCTGTTTTTT.

The chain recombines TRBV11-2 with TRBJ1-1, with D possibly being TRBD1 (5 bases). The germline V gene encodes CDR1 SGHAT and CDR2 FQNNGV. This CDR3 has 14 amino acids. V dropped 4 bases and J dropped 5 bases, with 14 bases sitting between them. The CDR3 reads CASSSSGAVTEAFF. The CDR3 nucleotides read TGTGCCAGCAGCTCATCTGGGGCGGTGACTGAAGCTTTCTTT.

The V and J genes are TRBV4-2 and TRBJ2-3; tentative D call: TRBD2 (5 bases). The CDR3 is 14 residues long. V lost 2 bases and J 6 bases, leaving 12 bases between the germline ends. The germline CDR1 and CDR2 sequences are LGHNA and YNFKEQ. DNA of the CDR3: TGTGCCAGCAGCCAATCAAGGACTTTGGATACGCAGTATTTT. This codes for CASSQSRTLDTQYF.

The chain recombines TRBV28 with TRBJ2-2; D gene uncertain. V dropped 5 bases and J dropped 5 bases, with 6 bases sitting between them. Germline V gives CDR1 MDHEN, CDR2 SYDVKM. The CDR3 runs to 12 residues. CDR3 DNA sequence: TGTGCCAGCAGTAGGCGGACCGGGGAGCTGTTTTTT. As protein: CASSRRTGELFF.

The rearrangement links TRBV7-3 to TRBJ2-3; D remains ambiguous. V shed 6 bases and J shed 4 bases, with 20 bases lying between them. Germline V CDR1 and CDR2: SGHTA, FQGTGA. The CDR3 runs to 16 residues. CDR3 region: CASSPLGVAEADTQYF. The CDR3 nucleotides are TGTGCCAGCAGTCCCCTCGGAGTAGCAGAGGCAGATACGCAGTATTTT.

The DNA of the CDR3 is TGTGCCAGCAGTTACCTTGGGGGCGCCGTCGGGGAGCTGTTTTTT. Translation gives CASSYLGGAVGELFF. The genes are TRBV6-2 or TRBV6-3 and TRBJ2-2, with D possibly TRBD1 on 6 matching bases. This CDR3 is 15 amino acids long. Germline V gene lookup returns CDR1 MNHEY and CDR2 SVGEGT. V shed 2 bases and J shed 7 bases, with 14 bases lying between them.

V and J are TRBV28 and TRBJ1-6; unclear D gene. The V gene's germline CDR1 is MDHEN and CDR2 SYDVKM. V lost 5 bases, J lost 7 bases, and 12 bases lay in between. The CDR3 sequence is 14 residues long. CDR3 loop: CASSQLLRNSPLHF. The CDR3 nucleotides read TGTGCCAGCAGTCAATTGCTGAGAAATTCACCCCTCCACTTT.

This sequence joins TRBV30 and TRBJ1-1; D uncertain. The CDR3 has 13 amino acids. V lost 0 bases to trimming and J lost 3 bases, with 8 bases between them. CDR1 and CDR2 from the germline V gene are GTSNPN and SVGIG (reference sequence). CDR3 in DNA: TGTGCCTGGAGTGTTGGAGGAGACACTGAAGCTTTCTTT. As protein: CAWSVGGDTEAFF.

The J gene is TRBJ2-7, the V gene TRBV30; 14 bases fit TRBD2. CDR1 is GTSNPN, CDR2 SVGIG, per germline (reference sequence). After removal of 0 bases from V and 2 bases from J, the junction contained 12 bases not matched to a gene. The CDR3 has 19 amino acids. CDR3 sequence (DNA): TGTGCCTGGAGTGTACGACGGACTAGCGGGAGGACCTTACCCTACGAGCAGTACTTC. It codes for CAWSVRRTSGRTLPYEQYF. Combining the CDR3 with reference TRBV30 and TRBJ2-7 gives the whole variable domain SQTIHQWPATLVQPVGSPLSLECTVEGTSNPNLYWYRQAAGRGLQLLFYSVGIGQISSEVPQNLSASRPQDRQFILSSKKLLLSDSGFYLCAWSVRRTSGRTLPYEQYFGPGTRLTVT.

The V call is TRBV27, the J call TRBJ1-1; 7 positions agree with TRBD1. With 3 bases clipped from V and 0 bases from J, the junction kept 16 bases outside the gene matches. This CDR3 region has 19 residues. Germline V CDR1 and CDR2: MNHEY, SMNVEV (reference sequence). Here the CDR3 DNA reads TGTGCCAGCAGTTTCCGGCCTCCGGGACAGCTGGGATTGAACACTGAAGCTTTCTTT. It encodes CASSFRPPGQLGLNTEAFF.

The rearrangement joins TRBV19 to TRBJ1-5; D possibly corresponds to TRBD1 (6 bases). The V and J ends lost 4 bases and 3 bases respectively, with 10 bases between them. The CDR3 is made up of 14 amino acids. Germline assignment: CDR1 LNHDA and CDR2 SQIVND (reference sequence). CDR3 protein: CASSNRVDNQPQHF. The DNA of the CDR3 is TGTGCCAGTAGTAACAGGGTAGACAATCAGCCCCAGCATTTT.

The V gene is TRBV5-1, the J gene TRBJ2-7; 7 nucleotides line up with TRBD1. Germline CDR1 SGHRS, CDR2 YFSETQ. The CDR3 extends over 13 amino acids. V lost 2 bases, J lost 5 bases, and 4 bases stayed unmatched. The DNA of the CDR3 is TGCGCCAGCAGCTTCCAAGGGGGCAACGAGCAGTACTTC. Translated, it gives CASSFQGGNEQYF.

This clone was picked up a small number of times. The rearrangement links TRBV29-1 to TRBJ1-2; no clear D. The CDR3 loop spans 13 amino acids. The germline gives CDR1 SQVTM, CDR2 ANQGSEA. V gave up 1 base and J gave up 4 bases, with 10 bases separating them. CDR3 nucleotides: TGCAGCGTTGAAGGAGGTCTGAGCTATGGCTACACCTTC. Its protein product is CSVEGGLSYGYTF.

This sequence joins TRBV11-2 and TRBJ1-3; unclear D gene. The CDR3 has 16 residues. V was cut by 2 bases and J by 4 bases, with 15 bases left in between. CDR1 SGHAT and CDR2 FQNNGV come from the germline V gene. DNA for the CDR3: TGTGCCAGCAGCTTAAGGCCTGGGAGTTCGGGAAACACCATATATTTT. Translation: CASSLRPGSSGNTIYF.

The chain combines TRBV19 with TRBJ1-5, with TRBD1 identical over 7 bases. This CDR3 region has 13 residues. The ends lost 8 bases at V and 5 bases at J; junction bases unmatched: 6. The germline V gene encodes CDR1 LNHDA and CDR2 SQIVND (reference sequence). The CDR3 DNA sequence: TGTGCCAGTGCACTTCAGGGGGATCAGCCCCAGCATTTT. Translated, it gives CASALQGDQPQHF.

V gene TRBV29-1 combines with J gene TRBJ2-7; 9 positions match TRBD1. Unmatched junction bases numbered 15, after V lost 8 bases and J lost 7 bases. The CDR3 sequence is 14 residues long. Germline CDR1 reads SQVTM; CDR2 reads ANQGSEA. CDR3 amino acids: CSTRDRAFSGEQYF. As DNA, the CDR3 is TGCAGCACCCGGGACAGGGCGTTTTCGGGGGAGCAGTACTTC.

The J gene is TRBJ2-7, the V gene TRBV10-2; 8 bases are shared with TRBD1. From germline, CDR1 is WSHSY and CDR2 SAAADI. V gave up 6 bases and J gave up 3 bases; unmatched junction bases: 7. The CDR3 is 14 amino acids. The CDR3 DNA is TGCGCCAGCAGGCGGACAGGGAACGACTACGAGCAGTACTTC. Translation: CASRRTGNDYEQYF.

The sample holds a few counts of this clone. The V and J genes are TRBV3-1 (or the pseudogene TRBV3-2) and TRBJ2-2, with 12 bases matching TRBD1. The CDR3 runs to 16 residues. Unmatched junction bases numbered 3, after V lost 3 bases and J lost 4 bases. Germline lookup yields CDR1 LGHDT and CDR2 YNNKEL (reference sequence). The CDR3 is CASSQGQGAGTGELFF. The CDR3 DNA reads TGTGCCAGCAGCCAGGGACAGGGGGCCGGCACCGGGGAGCTGTTTTTT.